The next 20 T cell receptor beta chains were all read from a single sample in a study of T cell responses to AZD1222 COVID-19 vaccine. Repertoires were generated with immunoSEQ multiplex PCR, while TCRdb's copy carries only in-frame clones and drops some. Of over 100,000 clones in the sample, around nine tenths are singletons; the top ten hold 7% to 8.5%. The source material was peripheral blood, sampled on day 0 of AZD1222 vaccination. Receptors originate from an adult in good health.

In DNA, the CDR3 is TGCACCAGCAGCCAGGAAGTCGAATTTAGCGCTTTCCACGAGCAGTACTTC. This encodes CTSSQEVEFSAFHEQYF. The V call is TRBV1, the J call TRBJ2-7; the table's D call, TRBD2, was not checked against the DNA. TRBV1 represents a pseudogene. The CDR3 runs to 17 residues.

The chain combines TRBV21-1 with TRBJ2-6; the table names TRBD1, a call not compared with the DNA. TRBV21-1 is noted as a pseudogene. CDR3 length: 20 amino acids. Written as DNA, the CDR3 is TGTGCCAGCAGCAGCCTAGGACAGGGCCATACTGACTCTGGGGCCAACGTCCTGACTTTC. This encodes CASSSLGQGHTDSGANVLTF.

This clone has just one count. The chain joins TRBV30 to TRBJ1-2; possible D gene TRBD1, 6 bases. The CDR3 length is 13 residues. In germline, CDR1 is GTSNPN, CDR2 SVGIG (reference sequence). Trimming shortened V by 5 bases and J by 6 bases, and 16 bases separated the two germline ends. The CDR3 sequence: CAWVGGAQDGYTF. DNA for the CDR3: TGTGCCTGGGTTGGGGGGGCGCAGGATGGCTACACCTTC. The full variable domain, with the rest looked up from reference TRBV30 and TRBJ1-2, is SQTIHQWPATLVQPVGSPLSLECTVEGTSNPNLYWYRQAAGRGLQLLFYSVGIGQISSEVPQNLSASRPQDRQFILSSKKLLLSDSGFYLCAWVGGAQDGYTFGSGTRLTVV.

The V and J genes are TRBV9 and TRBJ2-3, with D possibly matching TRBD2 (5 bases). Germline CDR1 is SGDLS and CDR2 is YYNGEE. Trimming left V 0 bases short and J 1 base short, with 12 bases between. This CDR3 spans 16 amino acids. The CDR3 DNA sequence: TGTGCCAGCAGCGTAGTCCTAGCAGGAGGCACAGATACGCAGTATTTT. As protein: CASSVVLAGGTDTQYF. The full variable domain, with the rest looked up from reference TRBV9 and TRBJ2-3, is DSGVTQTPKHLITATGQRVTLRCSPRSGDLSVYWYQQSLDQGLQFLIQYYNGEERAKGNILERFSAQQFPDLHSELNLSSLELGDSALYFCASSVVLAGGTDTQYFGPGTRLTVL.

This clone showed up just once. This chain joins TRBV2 and TRBJ2-1; the D gene is possibly TRBD1 (6 bases). CDR3 length: 11 amino acids. Trimming cost V 6 bases and J 11 bases, with 11 bases left between them. CDR1 and CDR2 from the germline V gene are SNHLY and FYNNEI. As DNA, the CDR3 is TGTGCCAGCAGCGGGGACATTAAGCAGTTCTTC. It specifies CASSGDIKQFF.

This clone was found once. The rearrangement uses TRBV11-2 and TRBJ1-2, with D uncertain. The CDR3 consists of 13 residues. The germline CDR1 and CDR2 sequences are SGHAT and FQNNGV. Trimming pared 3 bases from V and 4 bases from J, leaving 9 bases between. CDR3 nucleotide sequence: TGTGCCAGCAGCTTCGAGCGTCGCTATGGCTACACCTTC. The encoded protein is CASSFERRYGYTF.

The chain couples TRBV28 to TRBJ2-7; tentative D call: TRBD1 (5 bases). CDR1 is MDHEN and CDR2 is SYDVKM in the germline V gene. The CDR3 has 16 residues. Between the trimmed V and J ends, which lost 4 bases and 2 bases, there was a span of 18 bases. CDR3 region: CASSSDSFPNTYEQYF. For the CDR3, the DNA is TGTGCCAGCAGTTCCGACAGCTTCCCCAATACCTACGAGCAGTACTTC.

The V and J genes are TRBV6-5 and TRBJ1-2, with TRBD1 as a possible D gene (5 bases). Trimming pared 4 bases from V and 2 bases from J, leaving 14 bases between. Germline V gene lookup returns CDR1 MNHEY and CDR2 SVGAGI. The CDR3 sequence is 15 residues long. CDR3 DNA: TGTGCCAGCAGTTTTCTCCCCGGGGGAAACTATGGCTACACCTTC. It translates to CASSFLPGGNYGYTF.

The chain recombines TRBV5-1 with TRBJ2-5, with TRBD1 identical over 7 bases. With 0 bases clipped from V and 5 bases from J, the junction kept 10 bases outside the gene matches. Germline V lookup: CDR1 SGHRS, CDR2 YFSETQ. The CDR3 is 16 residues long. The CDR3 nucleotides read TGCGCCAGCAGCTTGGATCCAGGGGGAGTCGGGGAGACCCAGTACTTC. Its translation: CASSLDPGGVGETQYF.

The chain recombines TRBV7-2 with TRBJ2-5; 9 bases match TRBD2. This CDR3 is 15 amino acids long. Per the germline V gene, CDR1 is SGHTA and CDR2 is FQGNSA. Trimming took 3 bases from V and 3 from J; bases not matched to a gene: 5. CDR3 sequence reads: CASSFGSGSEETQYF. The CDR3 bases are TGTGCCAGCAGCTTCGGTAGCGGGAGCGAAGAGACCCAGTACTTC.

The gene calls are TRBV28 and TRBJ2-7; D is unresolved. The CDR3 loop spans 11 amino acids. Germline assignment: CDR1 MDHEN and CDR2 SYDVKM. V gave up 4 bases and J gave up 2 bases, with 3 bases separating them. DNA of the CDR3: TGTGCCAGCAGTTCCCCCTACGAGCAGTACTTC. Translation: CASSSPYEQYF.

The V and J genes are TRBV6-6 and TRBJ1-1, with 9 bases aligning to TRBD1. V lost 2 bases and J lost 1; bases outside the gene matches: 2. Germline V gene lookup returns CDR1 MNHNY and CDR2 SVGAGI (reference sequence). This CDR3 region has 15 residues. CDR3: CASSYGTGWNTEAFF. The CDR3 coding sequence is TGTGCCAGCAGTTACGGGACAGGGTGGAACACTGAAGCTTTCTTT.

The chain is built from TRBV7-8 and TRBJ1-2, with 7 bases matching TRBD1. The CDR3 extends over 12 amino acids. V trimming: 5 bases; J trimming: 4 bases; junction bases outside the gene matches: 1. Germline loops: CDR1 SGHVS, CDR2 FQNEAQ. The DNA of the CDR3 is TGTGCCAGCAGCCGGGACAGCTATGGCTACACCTTC. Translated: CASSRDSYGYTF.

This clone has a single count. The rearrangement joins TRBV9 to TRBJ1-2, with 7 bases matching TRBD1. Trimming cost V 4 bases and J 4 bases; bases outside gene matches: 7. The length of the CDR3 is 14 residues. Germline V gene sequence: CDR1 SGDLS, CDR2 YYNGEE. Here the CDR3 reads CASSTPTGSYGYTF. Here the CDR3 DNA reads TGTGCCAGCAGCACCCCGACAGGGTCCTATGGCTACACCTTC.

The V and J genes are TRBV4-1 and TRBJ2-1, with 8 bases fitting TRBD2. This CDR3 region has 14 residues. CDR1 and CDR2 (germline): MGHRA, YSYEKL. Trimming removed 1 base from V and 9 bases from J; junction bases left unmatched: 5. The CDR3 DNA sequence: TGCGCCAGCAGCCAAGGAGCGGGAGTTATTGAGCAGTTCTTC. It specifies CASSQGAGVIEQFF.

The chain combines TRBV19 with TRBJ2-4; 11 positions agree with TRBD1. This CDR3 has 15 residues. Germline lookup yields CDR1 LNHDA and CDR2 SQIVND (reference sequence). V was clipped by 7 bases and J by 8 bases; unmatched bases: 10. The CDR3 nucleotides read TGTGCCAGTACGCAGATCGGGACAGGGGGTCACATTCAGTACTTC. It is translated as CASTQIGTGGHIQYF.

V is TRBV6-6 and J is TRBJ2-2, with D perhaps matching TRBD1 (7 bases). CDR3 length: 16 amino acids. The V end lost 5 bases, the J end lost 5 bases, and 18 bases lay between the germline ends. Germline V CDR1 and CDR2: MNHNY, SVGAGI (reference sequence). The CDR3 is CASSKGYRGGTGELFF. CDR3 nucleotides: TGTGCCAGCAGTAAGGGATACAGGGGAGGAACCGGGGAGCTGTTTTTT.

The V gene is TRBV19, the J gene TRBJ2-7; no firm D call. The germline gives CDR1 LNHDA, CDR2 SQIVND (reference sequence). This CDR3 is built from 13 residues. V lost 4 bases and J lost 3, with 10 bases in between. The chain's CDR3 is CASSTHIYYEQYF. The CDR3 DNA reads TGTGCCAGTAGTACCCACATTTACTACGAGCAGTACTTC.

The chain combines TRBV2 with TRBJ2-6; D call uncertain. The CDR3 extends over 16 amino acids. V was trimmed by 4 bases and J by 0 bases, leaving 10 bases between them. Germline lookup yields CDR1 SNHLY and CDR2 FYNNEI. The CDR3 bases are TGTGCCAGCAGTGGGCCGGTGGTCTCTGGGGCCAACGTCCTGACTTTC. This codes for CASSGPVVSGANVLTF.

This chain connects TRBV5-1 to TRBJ1-2; the D is unclear. Trimming removed 3 bases from V and 6 bases from J, with 15 bases in between. The CDR3 runs to 14 residues. The germline gives CDR1 SGHRS, CDR2 YFSETQ. The DNA for the CDR3 is TGCGCCAGCAGCTACTTGACCTATGGAAATGGCTACACCTTC. Its protein is CASSYLTYGNGYTF.